This TCR beta chain was identified during a study of T-cell reconstitution after alpha-beta-depleted transplantation in children. Overall study findings and caveats: About two months after transplant, alpha-beta T cells reportedly came from several hundred expanded graft clones. Surviving recipient T cells and thymic progenitors produced the high day-60 TCRbeta diversity seen in some patients. T cells produced anew were the main source of T-cell counts and diversity one year after transplant.

About this clonotype: The antigen is unknown.

Trimming stripped 7 bases from V and 1 base from J, with 14 bases between. The germline V gene has CDR1 MNHEY and CDR2 SVGEGT. The CDR3 spans 15 residues. Unique molecular identifiers were incorporated when the TCRbeta library was constructed. One entry per CDR3 protein, called by TCRdb with MiXCR from the PCR reads. The sample gives just over 950,000 distinct CDR3 sequences, roughly 31% of which show up once; roughly 31% is in the top ten. The rearrangement links TRBV6-2 or TRBV6-3 to TRBJ2-1; D possibly corresponds to TRBD1 (6 bases). The sequence derives from a boy in the first two years of life who had a stem cell transplant for SCID, so the T cells may come from the graft donor. Specimen: PBMCs, mostly from graft donor cells, collected 360 days after TCRalphabeta/CD19-depleted stem cell transplant. In DNA form, the CDR3 reads TGTGCCAGCACTCTATTAGGGGGTTCCTACAATGAGCAGTTCTTC. Residues: CASTLLGGSYNEQFF.